The 11 T cell receptor beta chains below all came from one sample that was sequenced in a study of blood T cell repertoires in COVID-19. Sequencing used immunoSEQ multiplex PCR; TCRdb keeps in-frame clones, though not all of them. Found here are 80,000 to 100,000 clones, approximately 84% of them singletons; the top ten hold about 4.3%. The sample consisted of peripheral blood. The receptors here all came from a man in his 60s with acute or convalescent COVID-19.

CDR3 bases: TGTGCCAGCAGCCAGCCGGGACAGAGGACTGAAGCTTTCTTT. This gives the protein CASSQPGQRTEAFF. The V and J genes are TRBV7-9 and TRBJ1-1; 7 nucleotides agree with TRBD1. Germline V gives CDR1 SEHNR, CDR2 FQNEAQ (reference sequence). This CDR3 comprises 14 residues. V lost 5 bases, J lost 5 bases, and 8 bases stayed unmatched.

This rearrangement joins TRBV27 to TRBJ2-5; a possible D gene is TRBD2 (6 bases). Trimming shortened V by 5 bases and J by 1 base, and 11 bases separated the two germline ends. CDR1 is MNHEY and CDR2 is SMNVEV in the germline V gene (reference sequence). The CDR3 length is 14 residues. The chain's CDR3 is CASSLRGRQETQYF. The CDR3 DNA follows: TGTGCCAGCAGTCTGCGGGGCCGCCAAGAGACCCAGTACTTC.

V is TRBV18 and J is TRBJ2-2; possible D gene TRBD2, 5 bases. This CDR3 is built from 15 residues. Germline lookup yields CDR1 KGHSH and CDR2 LQKENI. Trimming took 3 bases from V and 2 from J, leaving 10 bases between them. The CDR3 sequence: CASSPSGGNTGELFF. In DNA form, the CDR3 reads TGTGCCAGCTCACCGAGCGGAGGAAACACCGGGGAGCTGTTTTTT. Using reference TRBV18 and TRBJ2-2 for the parts outside the CDR3, the full variable domain is NAGVMQNPRHLVRRRGQEARLRCSPMKGHSHVYWYRQLPEEGLKFMVYLQKENIIDESGMPKERFSAEFPKEGPSILRIQQVVRGDSAAYFCASSPSGGNTGELFFGEGSRLTVL.

The chain employs TRBV7-2 and TRBJ1-1, with D perhaps matching TRBD1 (5 bases). This CDR3 is built from 15 residues. Germline V gene lookup returns CDR1 SGHTA and CDR2 FQGNSA. V was cut by 2 bases and J by 1 base, with 11 bases left in between. The CDR3 DNA follows: TGTGCCAGCAGCTTATCCCCAGGGCGGAACACTGAAGCTTTCTTT. It codes for CASSLSPGRNTEAFF.

The genes are TRBV3-1 (or the pseudogene TRBV3-2) and TRBJ2-5; D unclear. The CDR3 has 13 amino acids. The V end lost 4 bases, the J end lost 2 bases, and 8 bases lay between the germline ends. In germline, CDR1 is LGHDT, CDR2 YNNKEL (reference sequence). The CDR3 DNA sequence: TGTGCCAGCAGCCCTGACTTACAAGAGACCCAGTACTTC. Protein product: CASSPDLQETQYF.

The gene calls are TRBV30 and TRBJ2-7; 9 bases line up with TRBD1. V was pared by 3 bases and J by 9 bases, with 9 bases of the junction left unmatched. This CDR3 is 13 amino acids long. CDR1 GTSNPN and CDR2 SVGIG come from the germline V gene (reference sequence). As DNA, the CDR3 is TGTGCCTGGAGCCACAGGGGGCGCAATGGGCAGTACTTC. Residues: CAWSHRGRNGQYF.

This chain connects TRBV19 to TRBJ1-3; D ambiguous. CDR1 LNHDA and CDR2 SQIVND come from the germline V gene (reference sequence). The ends were cut back, 2 bases at V and 0 bases at J, with 8 bases in the middle. CDR3 length: 15 amino acids. The CDR3 region is CASSIKALSGNTIYF. The CDR3 DNA is TGTGCCAGTAGTATAAAAGCCCTCTCTGGAAACACCATATATTTT.

Regarding this clone: One end of the junction does not line up with germline, which may come from a read error. The chain combines TRBV7-8 with TRBJ1-1, with 8 nucleotides matching TRBD1. The CDR3 is 14 amino acids. Germline-derived CDR1 and CDR2 are SGHVS and FQNEAQ. CDR3 residues: CASSLGAGGAGDDF. CDR3 coding DNA: TGTGCCAGCAGCTTAGGTGCAGGGGGCGCGGGGGATGACTTT.

The chain carries TRBV10-3 and TRBJ1-2, with 8 bases that match TRBD1. The CDR3 extends over 14 amino acids. V lost 6 bases to trimming and J lost 4 bases; unmatched junction nucleotides: 7. The germline V gene has CDR1 ENHRY and CDR2 SYGVKD. CDR3 amino acids: CAISAGTGLYGYTF. As DNA, the CDR3 is TGTGCCATCAGCGCGGGGACAGGCCTCTATGGCTACACCTTC.

This chain uses TRBV18 with TRBJ2-6; D is undetermined. The germline V and J ends were trimmed by 3 bases and 1 base, with 4 bases remaining between them. CDR3 size: 14 residues. The germline V gene has CDR1 KGHSH and CDR2 LQKENI. Here the CDR3 reads CASSPLSGANVLTF. CDR3 bases: TGTGCCAGCTCACCCTTATCTGGGGCCAACGTCCTGACTTTC.

This clone was detected once. This chain uses TRBV4-3 with TRBJ2-2; D is undetermined. Trimming pared 1 base from V and 7 bases from J, leaving 10 bases between. The length of the CDR3 is 14 residues. Germline loops: CDR1 LGHNA, CDR2 YSLEER. For the CDR3, the DNA is TGCGCCAGCAGCCAAGGACTCCAAGGCGGGGAGCTGTTTTTT. This encodes CASSQGLQGGELFF.